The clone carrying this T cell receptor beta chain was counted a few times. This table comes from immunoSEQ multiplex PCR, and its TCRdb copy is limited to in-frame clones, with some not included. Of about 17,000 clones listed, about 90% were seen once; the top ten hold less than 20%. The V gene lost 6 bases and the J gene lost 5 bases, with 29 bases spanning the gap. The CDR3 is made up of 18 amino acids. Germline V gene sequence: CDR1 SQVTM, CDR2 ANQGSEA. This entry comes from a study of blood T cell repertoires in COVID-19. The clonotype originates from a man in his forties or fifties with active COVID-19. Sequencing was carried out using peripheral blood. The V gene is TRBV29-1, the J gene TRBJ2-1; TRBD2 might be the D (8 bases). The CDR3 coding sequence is TGCAGCGTGCGGACAGGCGGCCGGCGTCTAGCGGGTCACAATGAGCAGTTCTTC. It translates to CSVRTGGRRLAGHNEQFF.